The next 19 T cell receptor beta chains were all read from a single sample in a study of T cells after yellow fever vaccination. Using its own MiXCR run on the 5' RACE reads, TCRdb lists one record per CDR3 protein. The data contain 450,000 to 600,000 distinct CDR3 sequences, about 14% of them singletons. The sample here was PBMCs, taken on the day of the yellow fever booster vaccination. Every receptor here comes from a man aged 25 to 40 who received the YFV17D yellow fever vaccine.

The table lists this clonotype with a few counts. The V gene is TRBV7-2, the J gene TRBJ2-7; 13 bases agree with TRBD2. V lost 5 bases to trimming and J lost 4 bases; unmatched junction nucleotides: 5. Germline CDR1 is SGHTA and CDR2 is FQGNSA. This CDR3 spans 15 amino acids. CDR3 coding DNA: TGTGCCAGCAGCAGGACTAGCGGGAGTGATTACGAGCAGTACTTC. Residues: CASSRTSGSDYEQYF.

This clonotype was seen ten or more times. V usage is TRBV6-5 and J usage is TRBJ2-3; TRBD2 is a possible D gene (5 bases). The germline V and J ends were trimmed by 2 bases and 7 bases, with 10 bases remaining between them. The CDR3 runs 13 residues. Germline lookup yields CDR1 MNHEY and CDR2 SVGAGI. CDR3 protein: CASSYGLGNTQYF. The DNA for the CDR3 is TGTGCCAGCAGTTACGGACTCGGGAATACGCAGTATTTT.

The rearrangement links TRBV6-2 or TRBV6-3 to TRBJ1-1; the D gene is possibly TRBD1 (6 bases). V lost 5 bases and J lost 0, with 13 bases in between. The germline CDR1 and CDR2 sequences are MNHEY and SVGEGT. This CDR3 region has 15 residues. The CDR3 nucleotides are TGTGCCAGCAGTCAGCGTAACAGGGTGAACACTGAAGCTTTCTTT. Its protein is CASSQRNRVNTEAFF.

The gene calls are TRBV9 and TRBJ2-1; D may match TRBD1 or TRBD2 (5 bases each). The germline V gene has CDR1 SGDLS and CDR2 YYNGEE. The CDR3 spans 15 residues. Trimming removed 3 bases from V and 8 bases from J, with 18 bases in between. CDR3 sequence: CASSDGTGVTYEQFF. In nucleotides, the CDR3 is TGTGCCAGCAGCGACGGGACCGGGGTTACCTATGAGCAGTTCTTC.

This sequence joins TRBV4-3 and TRBJ2-6; 10 bases align to TRBD1. CDR1 and CDR2 (germline): LGHNA, YSLEER. This CDR3 has 18 amino acids. The V segment lost 2 bases and the J segment 3 bases; nucleotides outside the gene matches: 7. The CDR3 DNA reads TGCGCCAGCAGCCAACGACAGGGGGCGTCCTTTGGGGCCAACGTCCTGACTTTC. This gives the protein CASSQRQGASFGANVLTF.

This chain uses TRBV7-2 with TRBJ1-3; D ambiguous. V was trimmed by 3 bases and J by 1 base, leaving 13 bases between them. This CDR3 is 16 amino acids long. Germline V gene data show CDR1 as SGHTA and CDR2 as FQGNSA. The CDR3 protein is CASSFQTRWSGNTIYF. In DNA form, the CDR3 reads TGTGCCAGCAGCTTTCAAACACGGTGGTCTGGAAACACCATATATTTT.

There are a few counts of this clonotype. The chain joins TRBV6-2 or TRBV6-3 to TRBJ2-2; possible D gene TRBD2, 6 bases. Trimming removed 10 bases from V and 5 bases from J, with 23 bases in between. Per the germline V gene, CDR1 is MNHEY and CDR2 is SVGEGT. The CDR3 has 16 residues. The chain's CDR3 is CAKPTLAGGGTGELFF. The CDR3, as DNA: TGTGCCAAACCGACGCTGGCTGGAGGAGGGACCGGGGAGCTGTTTTTT.

A few counts support this clonotype. The chain couples TRBV30 to TRBJ2-3; D may be TRBD2 (6 bases). CDR1 and CDR2 from the germline V gene are GTSNPN and SVGIG (reference sequence). CDR3 length equals 14 residues. Trimming stripped 2 bases from V and 0 bases from J, with 9 bases between. CDR3 sequence (DNA): TGTGCCTGGAGTAGAAGCGGGAGCACAGATACGCAGTATTTT. It translates to CAWSRSGSTDTQYF. The entire variable domain, with the rest obtained from reference TRBV30 and TRBJ2-3, is as follows: SQTIHQWPATLVQPVGSPLSLECTVEGTSNPNLYWYRQAAGRGLQLLFYSVGIGQISSEVPQNLSASRPQDRQFILSSKKLLLSDSGFYLCAWSRSGSTDTQYFGPGTRLTVL.

This clonotype was found a few times. CDR3 bases: TGTGCCAGCAGCTTAGGACGGGGGACAGGGTACGAGCAGTACTTC. Its protein is CASSLGRGTGYEQYF. The genes are TRBV7-2 and TRBJ2-7; 9 nucleotides line up with TRBD1. The CDR3 sequence is 15 residues long. The germline V gene encodes CDR1 SGHTA and CDR2 FQGNSA. V gave up 1 base and J gave up 4 bases; unmatched junction bases: 5.

The chain links TRBV13 to TRBJ2-7; D is ambiguous. Trimming pared 1 base from V and 1 base from J, leaving 8 bases between. Germline CDR1 PRHDT, CDR2 FYEKMQ (reference sequence). This CDR3 comprises 14 residues. CDR3 sequence: CASSLDQVSYEQYF. The CDR3 DNA reads as TGTGCCAGCAGCTTAGATCAAGTTTCCTACGAGCAGTACTTC.

This clonotype was observed a handful of times. This chain connects TRBV15 to TRBJ2-2, with 12 bases matching TRBD1. This CDR3 region has 16 residues. V dropped 1 base and J dropped 7; count of bases not matched to a gene: 4. The germline V gene encodes CDR1 LNHNV and CDR2 YYDKDF (reference sequence). The CDR3 loop reads CATSRGDRGRVGELFF. The CDR3 coding sequence is TGTGCCACCAGCAGAGGGGACAGGGGGCGTGTCGGGGAGCTGTTTTTT.

This rearrangement joins TRBV6-1 to TRBJ2-5, with 8 bases fitting TRBD1. This CDR3 contains 15 residues. Germline V CDR1 and CDR2: MNHNS, SASEGT. The V gene end was trimmed by 6 bases and the J gene end by 6 bases; junction bases not matched to a gene: 12. The CDR3 region is CASSSGGLNLKTQYF. CDR3 sequence (DNA): TGTGCCAGCAGCTCAGGGGGCTTGAACTTAAAGACCCAGTACTTC.

This clonotype was counted between two and nine times. The V and J genes are TRBV7-9 and TRBJ2-7; 7 bases fit TRBD2. Looked up from germline, CDR1 is SEHNR and CDR2 is FQNEAQ (reference sequence). Trimming removed 4 bases from V and 3 bases from J; junction bases left unmatched: 3. The CDR3 consists of 13 residues. CDR3 in amino acids: CASSSASGYEQYF. The CDR3 DNA sequence: TGTGCCAGCAGCTCGGCTAGCGGCTACGAGCAGTACTTC.

This chain joins TRBV6-5 and TRBJ2-5, with no clear D. V lost 2 bases and J 4 bases, leaving 14 bases between the germline ends. The CDR3 is made up of 15 amino acids. Per germline, CDR1 MNHEY and CDR2 SVGAGI. As DNA, the CDR3 is TGTGCCAGCAGTTACCGGCCGATGATGGGAGAGACCCAGTACTTC. Amino acid sequence: CASSYRPMMGETQYF.

The V gene is TRBV20-1, the J gene TRBJ2-1, with TRBD2 identical over 14 bases. The ends lost 1 base at V and 12 bases at J; junction bases unmatched: 8. CDR3 size: 15 residues. Germline loops: CDR1 DFQATT, CDR2 SNEGSKA (reference sequence). The DNA of the CDR3 is TGCAGTGCTAGAGTGACTAGCGGGAGGGACCAGGGGCAGTTCTTC. Protein: CSARVTSGRDQGQFF.

This clonotype was seen a handful of times. For the CDR3, the DNA is TGTGCCAGCAGCTTGGAAAGGACACCAGGCTACGAGCAGTACTTC. Residues: CASSLERTPGYEQYF. V usage is TRBV5-6 and J usage is TRBJ2-7, with D tentatively TRBD1 (5 bases). Trimming pared 0 bases from V and 3 bases from J, leaving 13 bases between. CDR1 and CDR2 (germline): SGHDT, YYEEEE. The CDR3 has 15 amino acids.

This rearrangement joins TRBV21-1 to TRBJ2-5; the table calls TRBD1, which could not be checked here. TRBV21-1 counts as a pseudogene. The CDR3 has 16 residues. The CDR3 here is CASSKIRTGLRETQYF. For the CDR3, the DNA is TGTGCCAGCAGCAAGATCCGGACAGGGTTGCGGGAGACCCAGTACTTC.

The CDR3 nucleotides read TGTGCCGCAGGGAGGGGGGCCAAAAACATTCAGTACTTC. Translating it yields CAAGRGAKNIQYF. J is TRBJ2-4 and V is TRBV3-1; D possibly corresponds to TRBD2 (7 bases). V shed 11 bases and J shed 1 base, with 12 bases lying between them. Germline V CDR1 and CDR2: LGHDT, YNNKEL (reference sequence). The CDR3 has 13 residues.

This chain links TRBV7-2 with TRBJ2-3; 7 bases map to TRBD1. This CDR3 region has 13 residues. Trimming cost V 4 bases and J 8 bases; bases outside gene matches: 6. Germline V gives CDR1 SGHTA, CDR2 FQGNSA. This CDR3 reads CASSSRQGFTQYF. CDR3 coding DNA: TGTGCCAGCAGCTCACGACAGGGTTTTACGCAGTATTTT. Together with reference TRBV7-2 and TRBJ2-3, the CDR3 gives the full variable domain: GAGVSQSPSNKVTEKGKDVELRCDPISGHTALYWYRQSLGQGLEFLIYFQGNSAPDKSGLPSDRFSAERTGGSVSTLTIQRTQQEDSAVYLCASSSRQGFTQYFGPGTRLTVL.